A single sample gave rise to the 31 T cell receptor beta chains below, sequenced in a study of memory CD4+ T cells and cytomegalovirus serostatus (dated by TCRdb to between 2018 and 2021). Library construction relied on the immunoSEQ multiplex PCR assay. Not all clones reach the TCRdb copy of this immuneACCESS table, which keeps in-frame sequences only. Checked studies attribute under half of the gap to unresolved V genes and leave the rest unexplained. This sample is represented by 45,000 to 65,000 clones; about 86% of them were singletons. The top ten hold 1.5% to 2.5% of the sample. A FACSAria II was used to sort memory CD4+ T cells, defined as single viable CD3+CD4+CD8-CD45RO+ cells. Source material: memory CD4+ T cells from blood. Receptors were obtained from an adult in good health and CMV-seropositive.

In its sample, this clone was seen a few times. V is TRBV5-6 and J is TRBJ2-7; D call uncertain. The CDR3 is made up of 15 amino acids. Germline values: CDR1 SGHDT, CDR2 YYEEEE. V was cut by 0 bases and J by 2 bases, with 12 bases left in between. The CDR3 is CASSLGATPPYEQYF. CDR3 DNA sequence: TGTGCCAGCAGCTTGGGGGCAACACCCCCCTACGAGCAGTACTTC.

V is TRBV2 and J is TRBJ2-3; D uncertain. Germline V gene lookup returns CDR1 SNHLY and CDR2 FYNNEI. The CDR3 contains 14 residues. The V and J ends lost 6 bases and 0 bases respectively, with 10 bases between them. This CDR3 reads CASSGTSSTDTQYF. The CDR3 DNA reads as TGTGCCAGCAGCGGCACAAGTAGCACAGATACGCAGTATTTT.

This chain connects TRBV27 to TRBJ1-2; 7 bases are a match to TRBD1. The ends lost 6 bases at V and 7 bases at J; junction bases unmatched: 8. CDR1 and CDR2 (germline): MNHEY, SMNVEV (reference sequence). The CDR3 has 13 amino acids. The CDR3 loop reads CASSPGTASGYTF. CDR3 bases: TGTGCCAGCAGCCCCGGGACAGCTTCTGGCTACACCTTC.

This clone was counted a few times. V is TRBV2 and J is TRBJ1-2, with D possibly being TRBD1 (6 bases). Per germline, CDR1 SNHLY and CDR2 FYNNEI. CDR3 size: 12 residues. Trimming cost V 4 bases and J 6 bases, with 9 bases left between them. CDR3 DNA sequence: TGTGCCAGCAGTGGGGGGCTCGATGGCTACACCTTC. It is translated as CASSGGLDGYTF.

The V gene is TRBV2, the J gene TRBJ1-6; 7 nucleotides align to TRBD1. This CDR3 is 13 amino acids long. Germline V CDR1 and CDR2: SNHLY, FYNNEI. J lost 10 bases, V lost 8 bases, and 8 bases had no gene match. Here the CDR3 reads CASRATGASPLHF. CDR3 nucleotide sequence: TGTGCCAGCCGAGCAACAGGGGCATCACCCCTCCACTTT. The complete variable domain, with remaining parts taken from reference TRBV2 and TRBJ1-6, reads EPEVTQTPSHQVTQMGQEVILRCVPISNHLYFYWYRQILGQKVEFLVSFYNNEISEKSEIFDDQFSVERPDGSNFTLKIRSTKLEDSAMYFCASRATGASPLHFGNGTRLTVT.

The V call is TRBV30, the J call TRBJ1-3; 8 nucleotides line up with TRBD1. This CDR3 comprises 14 residues. Trimming removed 3 bases from V and 1 base from J; junction bases left unmatched: 2. Germline values: CDR1 GTSNPN, CDR2 SVGIG (reference sequence). For the CDR3, the DNA is TGTGCCTGGAGGGGGACAGGATCTGGAAACACCATATATTTT. This translates into CAWRGTGSGNTIYF. The full variable domain, with the rest looked up from reference TRBV30 and TRBJ1-3, is SQTIHQWPATLVQPVGSPLSLECTVEGTSNPNLYWYRQAAGRGLQLLFYSVGIGQISSEVPQNLSASRPQDRQFILSSKKLLLSDSGFYLCAWRGTGSGNTIYFGEGSWLTVV.

The rearrangement joins TRBV19 to TRBJ2-6; unclear D gene. This CDR3 has 17 amino acids. In germline, CDR1 is LNHDA, CDR2 SQIVND (reference sequence). V was shortened by 3 bases and J by 1 base, with 13 bases between the two germline ends. CDR3 sequence: CASSMRTGLSGANVLTF. CDR3 in DNA: TGTGCCAGTAGTATGAGAACGGGCTTGTCTGGGGCCAACGTCCTGACTTTC.

The chain couples TRBV27 to TRBJ2-3; 7 nucleotides align to TRBD2. V lost 4 bases and J lost 6; bases outside the gene matches: 16. In germline, CDR1 is MNHEY, CDR2 SMNVEV (reference sequence). The CDR3 runs to 17 residues. The chain's CDR3 is CASSSLLRRTSIDTQYF. CDR3 in DNA: TGTGCCAGCAGTTCTCTTTTGAGGAGGACTAGTATTGATACGCAGTATTTT.

The genes are TRBV5-1 and TRBJ2-7, with D unclear. With 6 bases removed from V and 5 bases from J, the gap between germline ends came to 18 bases. Per germline, CDR1 SGHRS and CDR2 YFSETQ. This CDR3 region has 14 residues. The CDR3 sequence is CASKSVSRADEQYF. In DNA, the CDR3 is TGCGCCAGCAAGAGCGTCAGTAGGGCGGACGAGCAGTACTTC.

This clone has more than one count but fewer than ten. This sequence joins TRBV4-3 and TRBJ2-5; 15 nucleotides agree with TRBD2. With 4 bases clipped from V and 4 bases from J, the junction kept 4 bases outside the gene matches. The germline gives CDR1 LGHNA, CDR2 YSLEER. The CDR3 has 16 residues. The CDR3 reads CASSPGLAGGIETQYF. The CDR3, as DNA: TGCGCCAGCAGCCCAGGACTAGCGGGGGGGATAGAGACCCAGTACTTC.

The chain links TRBV29-1 to TRBJ2-1; 13 positions match TRBD2. Trimming cost V 5 bases and J 6 bases; bases outside gene matches: 10. The germline V gene has CDR1 SQVTM and CDR2 ANQGSEA. The CDR3 consists of 16 residues. CDR3 residues: CSVPLAGGPVPNEQFF. In nucleotides, the CDR3 is TGCAGCGTTCCACTAGCGGGAGGGCCCGTGCCCAATGAGCAGTTCTTC.

This clone was seen just once. The J gene is TRBJ2-3, the V gene TRBV7-9; perhaps TRBD2 as D (7 bases). V was shortened by 1 base and J by 2 bases, with 10 bases between the two germline ends. Germline CDR1 SEHNR, CDR2 FQNEAQ (reference sequence). The CDR3 is 15 amino acids. CDR3 sequence (DNA): TGTGCCAGCAGCTTAGGGCGGGGGCACACAGATACGCAGTATTTT. As protein: CASSLGRGHTDTQYF.

This chain links TRBV2 with TRBJ1-2; D uncertain. Trimming shortened V by 4 bases and J by 2 bases, and 8 bases separated the two germline ends. The CDR3 extends over 13 amino acids. Germline CDR1 reads SNHLY; CDR2 reads FYNNEI. CDR3 bases: TGTGCCAGCAGTGGTGGGTTAAACTATGGCTACACCTTC. It codes for CASSGGLNYGYTF.

The J gene is TRBJ1-2, the V gene TRBV6-1; the D is unclear. The CDR3 length is 14 residues. Germline V lookup: CDR1 MNHNS, CDR2 SASEGT. Trimming left V 0 bases short and J 2 bases short, with 7 bases between. CDR3 DNA: TGTGCCAGCAGTGAAGCGCAGCTGAACTATGGCTACACCTTC. Its protein product is CASSEAQLNYGYTF.

This clone came up once. The V gene is TRBV28, the J gene TRBJ2-7, with TRBD1 identical over 7 bases. Germline CDR1 MDHEN, CDR2 SYDVKM. The CDR3 runs 14 residues. J lost 2 bases, V lost 4 bases, and 5 bases had no gene match. The CDR3 DNA follows: TGTGCCAGCAGTTCAGGGGGTCCGCCCTACGAGCAGTACTTC. It is translated as CASSSGGPPYEQYF.

This chain links TRBV28 with TRBJ1-2, with 7 nucleotides matching TRBD1. Germline assignment: CDR1 MDHEN and CDR2 SYDVKM. This CDR3 spans 15 amino acids. The V and J ends lost 4 bases and 0 bases, in that order; junction bases with no gene match: 5. The chain's CDR3 is CASSSGQSSNYGYTF. CDR3 DNA: TGTGCCAGCAGTTCGGGACAGTCCTCTAACTATGGCTACACCTTC.

V usage is TRBV18 and J usage is TRBJ2-7, with D unclear. The CDR3 has 15 residues. CDR1 is KGHSH and CDR2 is LQKENI in the germline V gene. V was trimmed by 0 bases and J by 6 bases, leaving 15 bases between them. The CDR3 is CASSPPSAPATEQYF. The CDR3 bases are TGTGCCAGCTCACCACCGTCAGCCCCTGCCACCGAGCAGTACTTC.

V is TRBV5-1 and J is TRBJ1-1; possibly TRBD1 for D (5 bases). V lost 6 bases and J lost 1, with 16 bases in between. Germline-derived CDR1 and CDR2 are SGHRS and YFSETQ. This CDR3 contains 15 residues. Written as DNA, the CDR3 is TGCGCCAGCACCATTGGTGGGACCTGGAACACTGAAGCTTTCTTT. It yields the protein CASTIGGTWNTEAFF. The whole variable domain, filled in from reference TRBV5-1 and TRBJ1-1, reads KAGVTQTPRYLIKTRGQQVTLSCSPISGHRSVSWYQQTPGQGLQFLFEYFSETQRNKGNFPGRFSGRQFSNSRSEMNVSTLELGDSALYLCASTIGGTWNTEAFFGQGTRLTVV.

The chain uses TRBV19 and TRBJ2-3, with D possibly being TRBD2 (6 bases). The CDR3 consists of 15 residues. Germline values: CDR1 LNHDA, CDR2 SQIVND (reference sequence). V was trimmed by 4 bases and J by 5 bases, leaving 16 bases between them. CDR3: CASSNWRIGRDTQYF. CDR3 nucleotide sequence: TGTGCCAGTAGTAATTGGAGGATCGGGAGAGATACGCAGTATTTT. Combining the CDR3 with reference TRBV19 and TRBJ2-3 gives the whole variable domain DGGITQSPKYLFRKEGQNVTLSCEQNLNHDAMYWYRQDPGQGLRLIYYSQIVNDFQKGDIAEGYSVSREKKESFPLTVTSAQKNPTAFYLCASSNWRIGRDTQYFGPGTRLTVL.

The chain couples TRBV5-1 to TRBJ2-7; the D is unclear. Per germline, CDR1 SGHRS and CDR2 YFSETQ. This CDR3 region has 18 residues. V gave up 4 bases and J gave up 1 base, with 24 bases separating them. CDR3 sequence (DNA): TGCGCCAGCAGCAGTTCTGGCTTCGACCGGGCGGTATCCTACGAGCAGTACTTC. Residues: CASSSSGFDRAVSYEQYF. Combining the CDR3 with reference TRBV5-1 and TRBJ2-7 gives the whole variable domain KAGVTQTPRYLIKTRGQQVTLSCSPISGHRSVSWYQQTPGQGLQFLFEYFSETQRNKGNFPGRFSGRQFSNSRSEMNVSTLELGDSALYLCASSSSGFDRAVSYEQYFGPGTRLTVT.

The rearrangement links TRBV19 to TRBJ1-3; D is undetermined. Trimming stripped 3 bases from V and 0 bases from J, with 15 bases between. CDR1 is LNHDA and CDR2 is SQIVND in the germline V gene (reference sequence). CDR3 size: 17 residues. CDR3 sequence: CASSIEAGKSSGNTIYF. The DNA for the CDR3 is TGTGCCAGTAGTATTGAAGCAGGCAAAAGCTCTGGAAACACCATATATTTT.

The gene calls are TRBV18 and TRBJ2-2; D gene uncertain. Germline V CDR1 and CDR2: KGHSH, LQKENI. V was cut by 1 base and J by 3 bases, with 9 bases left in between. This CDR3 contains 15 residues. In DNA, the CDR3 is TGTGCCAGCTCACCACAGGGCCTGGACACCGGGGAGCTGTTTTTT. Protein product: CASSPQGLDTGELFF.

V gene TRBV4-3 combines with J gene TRBJ2-3; D might be TRBD2 (6 bases). The V end lost 0 bases, the J end lost 0 bases, and 13 bases lay between the germline ends. The germline V gene has CDR1 LGHNA and CDR2 YSLEER. The CDR3 spans 17 residues. The CDR3 bases are TGCGCCAGCAGCCAAGATCTCCGCGGGGTGAGCACAGATACGCAGTATTTT. Protein: CASSQDLRGVSTDTQYF.

The chain joins TRBV5-1 to TRBJ2-5; D gene uncertain. Trimming took off 1 base at V and 1 base at J, with 14 bases between the two ends. The germline gives CDR1 SGHRS, CDR2 YFSETQ. CDR3 length equals 16 residues. The CDR3 bases are TGCGCCAGCAGCTTGTTGGGCAAAAACCTCCAAGAGACCCAGTACTTC. Amino acids: CASSLLGKNLQETQYF. The complete variable domain, with remaining parts taken from reference TRBV5-1 and TRBJ2-5, reads KAGVTQTPRYLIKTRGQQVTLSCSPISGHRSVSWYQQTPGQGLQFLFEYFSETQRNKGNFPGRFSGRQFSNSRSEMNVSTLELGDSALYLCASSLLGKNLQETQYFGPGTRLLVL.

The chain uses TRBV7-9 and TRBJ1-1, with D unclear. The CDR3 covers 15 residues. Trimming took 5 bases from V and 1 from J, leaving 14 bases between them. Germline-derived CDR1 and CDR2 are SEHNR and FQNEAQ (reference sequence). Here the CDR3 DNA reads TGTGCCAGCAGCCCGCCCGGAACGGCGAACACTGAAGCTTTCTTT. Amino acid sequence: CASSPPGTANTEAFF.

The chain is built from TRBV4-3 and TRBJ1-3; D remains unclear. The CDR3 consists of 16 residues. V lost 0 bases and J lost 0, with 9 bases in between. The germline gives CDR1 LGHNA, CDR2 YSLEER. The DNA of the CDR3 is TGCGCCAGCAGCCAAGAGTGGAGCTTCTCTGGAAACACCATATATTTT. This gives the protein CASSQEWSFSGNTIYF.

This chain links TRBV4-1 with TRBJ2-1; D might be TRBD1 or TRBD2, each matching 5 bases. V lost 1 base, J lost 5 bases, and 9 bases lay in between. The CDR3 loop spans 14 amino acids. Germline-derived CDR1 and CDR2 are MGHRA and YSYEKL. This chain's CDR3 is CASSQVRDHNEQFF. DNA of the CDR3: TGCGCCAGCAGCCAAGTAAGGGACCACAATGAGCAGTTCTTC.

The V gene is TRBV10-3, the J gene TRBJ1-5; D is undetermined. The germline V gene encodes CDR1 ENHRY and CDR2 SYGVKD. CDR3 length equals 11 residues. Trimming shortened V by 10 bases and J by 8 bases, and 12 bases separated the two germline ends. This CDR3 reads CATHLVEPQHF. The CDR3 DNA sequence: TGTGCCACCCACCTAGTAGAGCCCCAGCATTTT.

The rearrangement links TRBV4-1 to TRBJ2-3; D remains ambiguous. Trimming cost V 0 bases and J 7 bases, with 5 bases left between them. This CDR3 region has 12 residues. In germline, CDR1 is MGHRA, CDR2 YSYEKL. CDR3 loop: CASSQERHTQYF. The CDR3 DNA follows: TGCGCCAGCAGCCAAGAGCGACATACGCAGTATTTT.

CDR3 DNA sequence: TGTGCCAGCAGCCCAAGTTGGGGTAATGGGGGGGGAGCCCGAAACATTCAGTACTTC. Encoded protein: CASSPSWGNGGGARNIQYF. V gene TRBV27 combines with J gene TRBJ2-4; 7 bases map to TRBD2. The CDR3 sequence is 19 residues long. Losses at the gene ends were 6 bases for V and 6 bases for J; bases not matched to a gene: 23. Per the germline V gene, CDR1 is MNHEY and CDR2 is SMNVEV (reference sequence).

J is TRBJ1-1 and V is TRBV5-1, with D perhaps TRBD1 (5 bases). V lost 3 bases and J 3 bases, leaving 15 bases between the germline ends. Per the germline V gene, CDR1 is SGHRS and CDR2 is YFSETQ. There are 15 residues in the CDR3. Here the CDR3 reads CASSYRGGGHTEAFF. The CDR3 DNA reads TGCGCCAGCAGCTACCGGGGCGGAGGGCACACTGAAGCTTTCTTT.